Each of the 29 T cell receptor beta chains below was sequenced from the same sample in a study of vaccination and CD4 T cells after COVID-19. The Oncomine TCR Beta short-read assay sequenced DNA from cultured CD4+ T cells. TCRdb re-analysed the PCR reads in MiXCR, keeping a single row per CDR3 protein. The profile shows roughly 20,000 distinct CDR3 sequences, 40% to 50% of them singletons. Sample treatment: approximately nine-day PBMC culture with coronavirus spike peptide pools or control peptides (ViraFEST assay). The antigens for these receptors are not known. This sample comprised CD4+ T cells from blood, cultured in vitro, obtained before SARS-CoV-2 vaccination. These TCRs come from a human donor who had recovered from COVID-19.

This chain links TRBV5-1 with TRBJ2-1; perhaps TRBD2 as D (5 bases). This CDR3 region has 13 residues. Trimming shortened V by 2 bases and J by 3 bases, and 6 bases separated the two germline ends. Per germline, CDR1 SGHRS and CDR2 YFSETQ. The CDR3 DNA reads TGCGCCAGCAGCTTCGGGGACTACAATGAGCAGTTCTTC. It translates to CASSFGDYNEQFF.

Only a few counts were recorded for this clonotype. This sequence joins TRBV5-1 and TRBJ1-5; TRBD1 is a possible D gene (6 bases). The CDR3 length is 15 residues. CDR1 and CDR2 from the germline V gene are SGHRS and YFSETQ. V lost 0 bases and J 7 bases, leaving 14 bases between the germline ends. CDR3 sequence reads: CASSLDSGDDQPQHF. As DNA, the CDR3 is TGCGCCAGCAGCTTGGATTCAGGGGACGACCAGCCCCAGCATTTT. Variable domain in full (rest from reference TRBV5-1 and TRBJ1-5): KAGVTQTPRYLIKTRGQQVTLSCSPISGHRSVSWYQQTPGQGLQFLFEYFSETQRNKGNFPGRFSGRQFSNSRSEMNVSTLELGDSALYLCASSLDSGDDQPQHFGDGTRLSIL.

In this sample, this clonotype turned up a few times. The chain couples TRBV4-2 to TRBJ2-7; D may be TRBD2 (6 bases). The CDR3 totals 16 residues. V was clipped by 3 bases and J by 0 bases, with 15 bases between them. Germline CDR1 LGHNA, CDR2 YNFKEQ. CDR3: CASSHSSAQSSYEQYF. CDR3 coding DNA: TGTGCCAGCAGCCACTCTAGCGCCCAGAGCTCCTACGAGCAGTACTTC.

Only a few counts were recorded for this clonotype. The chain has TRBV15 and TRBJ2-3; a possible D gene is TRBD2 (6 bases). The CDR3 sequence is 16 residues long. CDR1 is LNHNV, CDR2 YYDKDF, per germline (reference sequence). The V end lost 3 bases, the J end lost 4 bases, and 17 bases lay between the germline ends. As DNA, the CDR3 is TGTGCCACCAGCAGTGCCCTGGGGGGTAGCCCAGATACGCAGTATTTT. This gives the protein CATSSALGGSPDTQYF.

This clonotype has just a few counts. The chain is built from TRBV7-2 and TRBJ2-2; 8 nucleotides agree with TRBD2. There are 14 residues in the CDR3. V trimming: 1 base; J trimming: 9 bases; junction bases outside the gene matches: 4. Germline CDR1 and CDR2: SGHTA and FQGNSA. The CDR3 sequence: CASSLERGTRELFF. In nucleotides, the CDR3 is TGTGCCAGCAGCTTAGAGCGGGGGACCCGGGAGCTGTTTTTT.

The chain is built from TRBV20-1 and TRBJ1-4; 7 bases map to TRBD1. Germline loops: CDR1 DFQATT, CDR2 SNEGSKA (reference sequence). This CDR3 is built from 16 residues. Losses at the gene ends were 2 bases for V and 0 bases for J; bases not matched to a gene: 6. As DNA, the CDR3 is TGCAGTGCTAGATCCTTGACAGGGTCAACTAATGAAAAACTGTTTTTT. Translated, it gives CSARSLTGSTNEKLFF.

The chain couples TRBV29-1 to TRBJ1-1, with D tentatively TRBD1 (5 bases). V lost 7 bases and J lost 4, with 19 bases in between. Germline CDR1 reads SQVTM; CDR2 reads ANQGSEA. This CDR3 spans 14 amino acids. CDR3 in DNA: TGCAGCGGCGGAGGGCAGGGAGGGATCACTGAAGCTTTCTTT. Translating it yields CSGGGQGGITEAFF.

This clonotype has just a few counts. This chain joins TRBV20-1 and TRBJ2-3; TRBD2 matches at 7 bases. Trimming took 6 bases from V and 4 from J; bases not matched to a gene: 4. Germline CDR1 is DFQATT and CDR2 is SNEGSKA (reference sequence). The CDR3 runs 12 residues. In nucleotides, the CDR3 is TGCAGTGCGTCGGCGGGAGCAGATACGCAGTATTTT. Translation: CSASAGADTQYF.

The J gene is TRBJ1-1, the V gene TRBV29-1; D is possibly TRBD1 (6 bases). Trimming shortened V by 6 bases and J by 4 bases, and 24 bases separated the two germline ends. Germline lookup yields CDR1 SQVTM and CDR2 ANQGSEA. The CDR3 runs 16 residues. This CDR3 is CSVSYPKRGGATEAFF. CDR3 DNA: TGCAGCGTGTCATACCCAAAACGGGGGGGGGCCACTGAAGCTTTCTTT.

As to this clonotype: One end of the junction does not line up with germline, which may come from a read error. This chain joins TRBV7-2 and TRBJ1-1, with D uncertain. Per germline, CDR1 SGHTA and CDR2 FQGNSA. The CDR3 is 14 residues long. Written as DNA, the CDR3 is TGCGCCAGCAGCCAAGGTTACGGGGACACTGAAGCTTTCTTT. It encodes CASSQGYGDTEAFF.

This clonotype was recorded only once. This chain uses TRBV19 with TRBJ2-5; a possible D gene is TRBD1 (7 bases). The germline gives CDR1 LNHDA, CDR2 SQIVND (reference sequence). The CDR3 totals 16 residues. V was clipped by 2 bases and J by 3 bases, with 16 bases between them. Written as DNA, the CDR3 is TGTGCCAGTAGTATAAAGCTAGGCAGGGGGGAAGAGACCCAGTACTTC. Protein: CASSIKLGRGEETQYF.

J is TRBJ1-6 and V is TRBV7-2; no definite D call. Germline CDR1 and CDR2: SGHTA and FQGNSA. Trimming removed 5 bases at V and 13 bases at J, with 18 bases between. This CDR3 region has 14 residues. DNA for the CDR3: TGTGCCAGCAGCCACGGACTTTCTTCGGCGCCCCTCCACTTT. Amino acid sequence: CASSHGLSSAPLHF.

This clonotype is termed medium-sized. The gene calls are TRBV20-1 and TRBJ1-1, with TRBD1 identical over 8 bases. With 5 bases clipped from V and 0 bases from J, the junction kept 14 bases outside the gene matches. Germline V gives CDR1 DFQATT, CDR2 SNEGSKA (reference sequence). The CDR3 runs to 17 residues. DNA of the CDR3: TGCAGTGCTCCCCCCACCGGGACAGGTTCTTTGAACACTGAAGCTTTCTTT. This translates into CSAPPTGTGSLNTEAFF.

This clonotype has just a few counts. The rearrangement links TRBV4-2 to TRBJ2-5, with 7 positions matching TRBD1. Germline trimming cut 0 bases from V and 5 bases from J; bases unmatched to any gene: 3. The germline CDR1 and CDR2 sequences are LGHNA and YNFKEQ. The CDR3 totals 14 residues. CDR3 protein: CASSQDPRGETQYF. Written as DNA, the CDR3 is TGTGCCAGCAGCCAAGATCCCAGGGGGGAGACCCAGTACTTC.

This clonotype was recorded only once. The V gene is TRBV11-1, the J gene TRBJ2-2; D ambiguous. This CDR3 is 13 amino acids long. V lost 1 base and J 6 bases, leaving 6 bases between the germline ends. CDR1 and CDR2 (germline): SGHAT, FQDESV (reference sequence). CDR3 sequence: CASSLGVAGELFF. The CDR3 bases are TGTGCCAGCAGCTTAGGAGTGGCCGGGGAGCTGTTTTTT.

This clonotype was picked up a small number of times. This chain joins TRBV6-1 and TRBJ2-7, with 9 nucleotides matching TRBD1. CDR1 is MNHNS, CDR2 SASEGT, per germline. Trimming cost V 6 bases and J 3 bases; bases outside gene matches: 6. This CDR3 is built from 14 residues. Here the CDR3 reads CASRQTGGNYEQYF. CDR3 sequence (DNA): TGTGCCAGCAGACAGACAGGGGGGAACTACGAGCAGTACTTC.

This rearrangement joins TRBV2 to TRBJ1-2; D remains unclear. V gave up 5 bases and J gave up 6 bases, with 7 bases separating them. Germline V gene data show CDR1 as SNHLY and CDR2 as FYNNEI. The CDR3 is 11 residues long. The CDR3 region is CASSPSDGYTF. CDR3 DNA sequence: TGTGCCAGCAGTCCATCGGATGGCTACACCTTC. The variable domain in full, with the rest retrieved from reference TRBV2 and TRBJ1-2, is EPEVTQTPSHQVTQMGQEVILRCVPISNHLYFYWYRQILGQKVEFLVSFYNNEISEKSEIFDDQFSVERPDGSNFTLKIRSTKLEDSAMYFCASSPSDGYTFGSGTRLTVV.

This sequence joins TRBV5-4 and TRBJ2-5; 8 nucleotides align to TRBD1. The germline gives CDR1 SGHNT, CDR2 YYREEE (reference sequence). This CDR3 is built from 14 residues. Unmatched junction bases numbered 7, after V lost 4 bases and J lost 5 bases. In DNA form, the CDR3 reads TGTGCCAGCAGCCAGACAGGGGCGCAGGAGACCCAGTACTTC. It codes for CASSQTGAQETQYF.

This sequence joins TRBV27 and TRBJ2-6; D not certain. CDR1 and CDR2 from the germline V gene are MNHEY and SMNVEV (reference sequence). The CDR3 length is 18 residues. V lost 6 bases, J lost 0 bases, and 18 bases lay in between. CDR3 in DNA: TGTGCCAGCAGCTATTATCGGGTTCTTGACTCTGGGGCCAACGTCCTGACTTTC. Amino acids: CASSYYRVLDSGANVLTF.

The CDR3 here is CASNKGTPEAGNQPQHF. Here the CDR3 DNA reads TGTGCCAGTAATAAGGGGACCCCCGAAGCGGGCAATCAGCCCCAGCATTTT. The rearrangement uses TRBV19 and TRBJ1-5; the D gene is possibly TRBD1 (5 bases). The ends were cut back, 7 bases at V and 2 bases at J, with 21 bases in the middle. The CDR3 is 17 residues long. The V gene's germline CDR1 is LNHDA and CDR2 SQIVND (reference sequence).

This clonotype was picked up a small number of times. The rearrangement links TRBV20-1 to TRBJ1-1; D may be TRBD1 (6 bases). V lost 8 bases and J 4 bases, leaving 20 bases between the germline ends. The CDR3 covers 14 residues. CDR1 DFQATT and CDR2 SNEGSKA come from the germline V gene (reference sequence). CDR3 bases: TGCAGTAGCTCGCAAATCAGGGGAGGCACTGAAGCTTTCTTT. This sequence encodes CSSSQIRGGTEAFF.

CDR3 in DNA: TGTGCCAGCAGCTTAGCCTATCCCCCCGGGGAGCTGTTTTTT. This codes for CASSLAYPPGELFF. This chain connects TRBV7-6 to TRBJ2-2; D remains ambiguous. Per germline, CDR1 SGHVS and CDR2 FNYEAQ. This CDR3 comprises 14 residues. V was trimmed by 0 bases and J by 6 bases, leaving 8 bases between them.

This clonotype was observed a few times. This chain connects TRBV6-1 to TRBJ2-1, with TRBD2 identical over 7 bases. V lost 0 bases to trimming and J lost 0 bases; unmatched junction nucleotides: 8. The CDR3 sequence is 18 residues long. Germline assignment: CDR1 MNHNS and CDR2 SASEGT. The CDR3 region has the DNA TGTGCCAGCAGTGAAGCGCTTAAAGGCGGGAGCTCCTACAATGAGCAGTTCTTC. Translating gives CASSEALKGGSSYNEQFF.

The chain recombines TRBV19 with TRBJ2-3; D gene ambiguous. V was trimmed by 0 bases and J by 5 bases, leaving 9 bases between them. Germline V gene lookup returns CDR1 LNHDA and CDR2 SQIVND (reference sequence). The CDR3 contains 14 residues. In DNA, the CDR3 is TGTGCCAGTAGTATAGATCCCAGAGTAGATACGCAGTATTTT. This translates into CASSIDPRVDTQYF.

The J gene is TRBJ2-5, the V gene TRBV4-3; 9 nucleotides line up with TRBD2. From germline, CDR1 is LGHNA and CDR2 YSLEER. CDR3 length: 15 amino acids. V lost 0 bases to trimming and J lost 6 bases; unmatched junction nucleotides: 5. The CDR3 protein is CASSQDGSGRQTQYF. CDR3 DNA sequence: TGCGCCAGCAGCCAAGATGGTAGCGGGAGACAGACCCAGTACTTC.

The chain has TRBV20-1 and TRBJ2-3; 10 nucleotides agree with TRBD2. The trim removed 5 bases at V and 4 bases at J, leaving 9 bases unmatched. This CDR3 is 15 amino acids long. Germline V gives CDR1 DFQATT, CDR2 SNEGSKA (reference sequence). CDR3 residues: CSAALSGGAADTQYF. CDR3 sequence (DNA): TGCAGTGCTGCCCTCAGCGGGGGGGCCGCAGATACGCAGTATTTT.

The chain employs TRBV20-1 and TRBJ2-7; 11 nucleotides agree with TRBD2. With 5 bases clipped from V and 3 bases from J, the junction kept 15 bases outside the gene matches. Looked up from germline, CDR1 is DFQATT and CDR2 is SNEGSKA (reference sequence). This CDR3 has 17 residues. CDR3 loop: CSARRGTSGYEGYEQYF. The CDR3 nucleotides are TGCAGTGCTCGTAGGGGGACTAGCGGCTATGAGGGCTACGAGCAGTACTTC.

The chain recombines TRBV6-1 with TRBJ1-2; 7 bases match TRBD1. The CDR3 covers 15 residues. The V and J ends lost 7 bases and 2 bases, in that order; junction bases with no gene match: 10. CDR1 and CDR2 (germline): MNHNS, SASEGT. The CDR3 region is CASTQGQAGNYGYTF. CDR3 DNA: TGTGCCAGCACCCAAGGACAGGCGGGCAACTATGGCTACACCTTC.

This clonotype occurred a few times. The chain combines TRBV20-1 with TRBJ1-1, with 9 bases matching TRBD1. CDR3 length: 15 amino acids. CDR1 is DFQATT and CDR2 is SNEGSKA in the germline V gene (reference sequence). V shed 3 bases, J shed 4 bases, and the junction held 9 bases outside the gene matches. The CDR3 DNA sequence: TGCAGTGCTAGGGCTGACAGGGGGTATGGCACTGAAGCTTTCTTT. Translated, it gives CSARADRGYGTEAFF.